A selection of T cell receptor beta chains follows, all from one sample in a study of multiple sclerosis patients with progressive multifocal leukoencephalopathy. The repertoire was sequenced with immunoSEQ multiplex PCR; TCRdb's copy has only in-frame clones and lacks some. The table includes tens of thousands of clones, about 90% detected once. The sequencing here drew on PBMCs, taken from a patient treated with natalizumab. The receptors were sampled from a human donor with multiple sclerosis. Each CDR3 is given without its conserved first and last residue. A clone size is listed for some rows: how often the clone was seen (once, few, many), or a class if it is expanded.

j_call: TRBJ1-1
clone_size: -
v_call: TRBV4-3
cdr3_aa: ASSPAAGLNTEAF

j_call: TRBJ2-1
clone_size: -
v_call: TRBV18
cdr3_aa: ASSRNVGGNEQF

j_call: TRBJ1-5
clone_size: -
v_call: TRBV6-6
cdr3_aa: ASSFLRDEGNQPQH

j_call: TRBJ2-5
clone_size: once
v_call: TRBV6-6
cdr3_aa: ASLLAGSQETQY

j_call: TRBJ1-1
clone_size: -
v_call: TRBV29-1
cdr3_aa: SVKSRGGTEAF

j_call: TRBJ1-4
clone_size: -
v_call: TRBV7-2
cdr3_aa: ASSSGAPPGREKLF

j_call: TRBJ2-3
clone_size: -
v_call: TRBV27
cdr3_aa: ASSSYYVGRGSSTDTQY

j_call: TRBJ2-7
clone_size: -
v_call: TRBV5-1
cdr3_aa: ASSDAYEQY

j_call: TRBJ1-1
clone_size: -
v_call: TRBV11-3
cdr3_aa: ASSPRQGATEWDTEAF

j_call: TRBJ2-2
clone_size: few
v_call: TRBV6-1
cdr3_aa: ASSENRGHTGELF

j_call: TRBJ1-4
clone_size: -
v_call: TRBV28
cdr3_aa: ASSLSGAGTNEKLF

j_call: TRBJ2-1
clone_size: -
v_call: TRBV7-2
cdr3_aa: ASSLQGNYNEQF

j_call: TRBJ2-7
clone_size: -
v_call: TRBV5-6
cdr3_aa: ASSDSYEQY

j_call: TRBJ1-2
clone_size: -
v_call: TRBV10-1
cdr3_aa: ASRQDGYT

j_call: TRBJ1-3
clone_size: -
v_call: TRBV30
cdr3_aa: AWSVQRTSRGSGNTIY

j_call: TRBJ2-1
clone_size: -
v_call: TRBV2
cdr3_aa: ASNPEGARPF

j_call: TRBJ1-2
clone_size: -
v_call: TRBV29-1
cdr3_aa: SALQGRGYGYT

j_call: TRBJ2-1
clone_size: -
v_call: TRBV19
cdr3_aa: ASSEDRSSYNEQF

j_call: TRBJ1-6
clone_size: -
v_call: TRBV2
cdr3_aa: ASRTGQSSYNSPLH

j_call: TRBJ2-5
clone_size: -
v_call: TRBV7-9
cdr3_aa: ASSLGGTTKETQY

j_call: TRBJ1-2
clone_size: -
v_call: TRBV5-5
cdr3_aa: ASSLARGRGFNGYT

j_call: TRBJ2-2
clone_size: -
v_call: TRBV10-1
cdr3_aa: ASSTGTMPGELF